This TCR beta chain was recorded in a study of CD8 T cells in Susac syndrome. Whole-study findings and limits: TCR sequencing and HLA analysis covered a relatively small number of individuals.

CDR3 size: 11 residues. V dropped 1 base and J dropped 2 bases, with 3 bases sitting between them. Germline V gene sequence: CDR1 SQVTM, CDR2 ANQGSEA. After extraction with the RNeasy kit, roughly 0.5 to 1 ug of the RNA was reverse transcribed using random hexamers. By means of immunoSEQ multiplex PCR, TCR beta CDR3 spanning 54 Vbeta and 13 Jbeta underwent amplification. Each CDR3 protein is one row after TCRdb ran MiXCR on the immunoSEQ multiplex PCR reads. This table has a few hundred thousand distinct CDR3 sequences, about 95% appearing once. From blood CD8+ and CD4+ T cells, the TCR beta chain was sequenced. Negative isolation yielded CD8+ and CD4+ T cells; FACS enriched TEMRA cells. A word on this clonotype: The antigen is not known.

The source material was CD4+ T cells from PBMCs. V usage is TRBV29-1 and J usage is TRBJ2-7; D is uncertain. The TCR comes from a human donor with multiple sclerosis. CDR3 sequence: CSVEVAYEQYF. CDR3 nucleotide sequence: TGCAGCGTTGAAGTCGCCTACGAGCAGTACTTC.